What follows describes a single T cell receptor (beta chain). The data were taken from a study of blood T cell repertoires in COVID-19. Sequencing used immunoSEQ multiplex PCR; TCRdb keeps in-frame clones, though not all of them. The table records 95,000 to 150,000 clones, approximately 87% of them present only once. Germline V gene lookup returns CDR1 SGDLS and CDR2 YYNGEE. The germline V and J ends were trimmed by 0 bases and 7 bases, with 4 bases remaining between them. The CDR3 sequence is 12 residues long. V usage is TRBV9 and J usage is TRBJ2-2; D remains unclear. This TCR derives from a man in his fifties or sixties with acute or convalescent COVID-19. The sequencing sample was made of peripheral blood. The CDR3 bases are TGTGCCAGCAGCGTAGCGGTCGGGGAGCTGTTTTTT. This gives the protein CASSVAVGELFF.